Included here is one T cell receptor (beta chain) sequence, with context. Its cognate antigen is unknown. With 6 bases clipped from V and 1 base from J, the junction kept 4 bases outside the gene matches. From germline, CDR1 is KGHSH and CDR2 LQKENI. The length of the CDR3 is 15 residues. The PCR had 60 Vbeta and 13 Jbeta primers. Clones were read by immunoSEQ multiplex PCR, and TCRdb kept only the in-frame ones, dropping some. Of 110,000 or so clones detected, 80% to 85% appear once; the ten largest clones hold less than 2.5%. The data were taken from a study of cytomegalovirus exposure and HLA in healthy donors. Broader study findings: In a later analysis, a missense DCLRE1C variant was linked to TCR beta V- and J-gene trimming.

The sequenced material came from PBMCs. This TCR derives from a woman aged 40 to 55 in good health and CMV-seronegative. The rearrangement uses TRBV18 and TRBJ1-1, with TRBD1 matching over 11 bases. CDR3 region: CASSRDRGTNTEAFF. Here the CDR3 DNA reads TGTGCCAGCTCGCGGGACAGGGGGACGAACACTGAAGCTTTCTTT.